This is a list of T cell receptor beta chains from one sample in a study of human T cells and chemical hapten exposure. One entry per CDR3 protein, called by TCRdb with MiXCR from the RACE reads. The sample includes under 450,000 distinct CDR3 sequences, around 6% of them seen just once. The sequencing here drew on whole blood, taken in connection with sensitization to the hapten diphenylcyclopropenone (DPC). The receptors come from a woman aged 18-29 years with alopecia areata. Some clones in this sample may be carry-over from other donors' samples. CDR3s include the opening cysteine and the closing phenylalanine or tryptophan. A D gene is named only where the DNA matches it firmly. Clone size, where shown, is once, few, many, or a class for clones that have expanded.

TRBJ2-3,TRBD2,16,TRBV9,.,CASSVVSSGGPDTQYF,TGTGCCAGCAGCGTAGTTTCTAGCGGGGGTCCAGATACGCAGTATTTT
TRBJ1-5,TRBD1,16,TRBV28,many,CASSNWDRVVSQPQHF,TGTGCCAGCAGTAATTGGGACAGGGTGGTGAGTCAGCCCCAGCATTTT
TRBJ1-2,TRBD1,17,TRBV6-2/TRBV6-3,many,CASSSSDGTGLFYGYTF,TGTGCCAGCAGCTCCTCTGACGGGACAGGGTTATTCTATGGCTACACCTTC
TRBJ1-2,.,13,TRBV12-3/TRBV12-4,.,CASTPWGNYGYTF,TGTGCCAGCACCCCCTGGGGTAACTATGGCTACACCTTC
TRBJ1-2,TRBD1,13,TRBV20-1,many,CSAHRQGLKGYTF,TGCAGTGCTCATAGACAGGGATTGAAGGGCTACACCTTC
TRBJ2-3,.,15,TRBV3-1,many,CASSQQGTGTDTQYF,TGTGCCAGCAGCCAACAGGGTACTGGCACAGATACGCAGTATTTT
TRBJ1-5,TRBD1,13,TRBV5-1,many,CASSMGQNQPQHF,TGCGCCAGCAGCATGGGACAGAATCAGCCCCAGCATTTT
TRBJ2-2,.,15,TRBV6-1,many,CASSEGRVNTGELFF,TGTGCCAGCAGTGAAGGCAGGGTAAACACCGGGGAGCTGTTTTTT
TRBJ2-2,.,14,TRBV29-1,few,CSIAPLRSTGELFF,TGCAGCATTGCCCCGCTCAGAAGCACCGGGGAGCTGTTTTTT
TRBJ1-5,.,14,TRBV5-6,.,CASSNWGGNQPQHF,TGTGCCAGCAGCAACTGGGGAGGCAATCAGCCCCAGCATTTT
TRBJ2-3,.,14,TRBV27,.,CASSDTYYTDTQYF,TGTGCCAGCAGTGACACATATTACACAGATACGCAGTATTTT
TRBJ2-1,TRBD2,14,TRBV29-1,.,CSLRRLADYNEQFF,TGCAGCCTGAGGAGACTAGCGGATTACAATGAGCAGTTCTTC
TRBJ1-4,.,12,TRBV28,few,CASSLTDEKLFF,TGTGCCAGCAGTTTAACGGATGAAAAACTGTTTTTT
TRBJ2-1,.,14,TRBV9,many,CASSVAGVEDEQFF,TGTGCCAGCAGCGTAGCGGGGGTCGAGGATGAGCAGTTCTTC
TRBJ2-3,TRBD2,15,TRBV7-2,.,CASSLGTSDTDTQYF,TGTGCCAGCAGCTTAGGGACTAGCGACACAGATACGCAGTATTTT
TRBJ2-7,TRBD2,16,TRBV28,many,CASSSRTSGSSYEQYF,TGTGCCAGCAGTTCCCGGACTAGCGGGTCCTCCTACGAGCAGTACTTC
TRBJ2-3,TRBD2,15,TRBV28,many,CASGLAGGLADTQYF,TGTGCCAGCGGGCTAGCGGGGGGGCTAGCAGATACGCAGTATTTT
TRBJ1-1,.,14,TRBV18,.,CASSPSDMNTEAFF,TGTGCCAGCTCACCCTCGGACATGAACACTGAAGCTTTCTTT
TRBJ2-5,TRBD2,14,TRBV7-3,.,CASSLRRGEETQYF,TGTGCCAGCAGCTTAAGACGGGGGGAAGAGACCCAGTACTTC
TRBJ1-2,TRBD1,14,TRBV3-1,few,CASSTGATRYGYTF,TGTGCCAGCAGCACAGGGGCAACTCGCTATGGCTACACCTTC
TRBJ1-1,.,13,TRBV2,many,CASSGQTNTEAFF,TGTGCCAGCAGTGGACAGACGAACACTGAAGCTTTCTTT
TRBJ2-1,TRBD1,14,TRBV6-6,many,CASRAGGSHNEQFF,TGTGCCAGCAGGGCAGGGGGCTCCCACAATGAGCAGTTCTTC
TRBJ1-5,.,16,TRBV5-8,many,CASTNPAGYSNQPQHF,TGTGCCAGCACCAACCCAGCGGGTTATAGCAATCAGCCCCAGCATTTT
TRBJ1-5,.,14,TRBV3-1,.,CASSHSGSNQPQHF,TGTGCCAGCAGCCATTCTGGGTCCAATCAGCCCCAGCATTTT
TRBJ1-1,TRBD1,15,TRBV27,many,CASSYAGGAGTEAFF,TGTGCCAGCAGTTACGCAGGGGGCGCGGGCACTGAAGCTTTCTTT
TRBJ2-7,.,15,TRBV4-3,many,CASSQEQSETYEQYF,TGCGCCAGCAGCCAAGAACAGTCAGAGACCTACGAGCAGTACTTC
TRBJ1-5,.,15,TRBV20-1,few,CSAPNPLGGYQPQHF,TGCAGTGCGCCAAACCCTCTAGGGGGGTACCAGCCCCAGCATTTT
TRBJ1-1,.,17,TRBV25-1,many,CASSRWAHVSENTEAFF,TGTGCCAGCAGTCGTTGGGCCCATGTTTCCGAGAACACTGAAGCTTTCTTT
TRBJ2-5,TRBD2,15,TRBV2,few,CASSEAGGAPETQYF,TGTGCCAGCAGTGAAGCCGGGGGGGCCCCAGAGACCCAGTACTTC
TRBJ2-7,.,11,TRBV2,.,CASTLSYEQYF,TGTGCCAGCACCCTTTCCTACGAGCAGTACTTC
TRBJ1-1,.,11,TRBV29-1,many,CSVSQADEAFF,TGCAGCGTGTCACAGGCAGATGAAGCTTTCTTT
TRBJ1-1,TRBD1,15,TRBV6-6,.,CASSTGQGEITEAFF,TGTGCCAGCAGTACCGGACAGGGGGAGATCACTGAAGCTTTCTTT
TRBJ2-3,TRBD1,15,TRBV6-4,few,CASSNGTGSTDTQYF,TGTGCCAGCAGTAACGGGACAGGGAGCACAGATACGCAGTATTTT
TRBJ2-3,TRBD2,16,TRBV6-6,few,CASSYALAGGTDTQYF,TGTGCCAGCAGTTACGCACTAGCGGGGGGGACAGATACGCAGTATTTT
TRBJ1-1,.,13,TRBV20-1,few,CSASRGDLPEAFF,TGCAGTGCTAGCCGTGGGGATCTGCCTGAAGCTTTCTTT
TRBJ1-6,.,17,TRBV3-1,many,CASSQDFPGLAVSPLHF,TGTGCCAGCAGCCAAGATTTTCCGGGGCTGGCGGTGTCACCCCTCCACTTT
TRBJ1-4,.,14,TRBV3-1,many,CASSQNGGNEKLFF,TGTGCCAGCAGCCAAAACGGGGGGAATGAAAAACTGTTTTTT
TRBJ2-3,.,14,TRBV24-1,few,CATSDSAGTDTQYF,TGTGCCACCAGTGATTCCGCCGGGACAGATACGCAGTATTTT
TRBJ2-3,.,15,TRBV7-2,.,CASSALDTRTDTQYF,TGTGCCAGCAGCGCTTTGGACACCCGCACAGATACGCAGTATTTT
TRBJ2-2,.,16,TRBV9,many,CASSVAGGLNTGELFF,TGTGCCAGCAGCGTAGCTGGGGGGCTCAACACCGGGGAGCTGTTTTTT
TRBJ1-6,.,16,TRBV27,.,CASQSRTRKGNSPLHF,TGTGCCAGCCAATCCCGGACAAGGAAGGGGAATTCACCCCTCCACTTT
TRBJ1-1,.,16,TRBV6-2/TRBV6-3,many,CASSYDENLMNTEAFF,TGTGCCAGCAGTTACGATGAGAACTTAATGAACACTGAAGCTTTCTTT
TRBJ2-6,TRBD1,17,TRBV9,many,CASSWGQGISGANVLTF,TGTGCCAGCAGCTGGGGACAGGGAATTTCTGGGGCCAACGTCCTGACTTTC
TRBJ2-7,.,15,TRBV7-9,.,CASSASRGFYYEQYF,TGTGCCAGCAGCGCGTCAAGGGGGTTCTACTACGAGCAGTACTTC
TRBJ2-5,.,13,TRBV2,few,CASSKTTQETQYF,TGTGCCAGCAGCAAAACGACCCAAGAGACCCAGTACTTC
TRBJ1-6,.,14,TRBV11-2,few,CASSFGQINSPLHF,TGTGCCAGCAGCTTCGGACAGATTAATTCACCCCTCCACTTT
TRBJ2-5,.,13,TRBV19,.,CASRIYSQETQYF,TGTGCCAGTAGGATCTACAGTCAAGAGACCCAGTACTTC
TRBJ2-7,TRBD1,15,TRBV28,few,CASSLGPDRVDEQYF,TGTGCCAGCAGTTTAGGGCCCGACAGGGTGGACGAGCAGTACTTC
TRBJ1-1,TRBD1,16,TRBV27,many,CASSLPGQGGRTEAFF,TGTGCCAGCAGTTTACCGGGACAGGGGGGTCGTACTGAAGCTTTCTTT
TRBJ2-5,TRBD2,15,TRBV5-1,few,CASSLSGVYQETQYF,TGCGCCAGCAGCTTAAGCGGGGTTTACCAAGAGACCCAGTACTTC
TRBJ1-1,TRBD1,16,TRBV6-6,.,CASGRILTGGNTEAFF,TGTGCCAGCGGACGAATATTGACAGGGGGGAACACTGAAGCTTTCTTT
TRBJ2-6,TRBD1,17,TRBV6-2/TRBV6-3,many,CASSTRDSPYGANVLTF,TGTGCCAGCAGTACACGGGACAGCCCGTATGGGGCCAACGTCCTGACTTTC